The present T cell receptor (beta chain) was sequenced within a study of shared clonotypes between healthy human individuals. This clone came up once. Deletions cut 4 bases from V and 2 bases from J, with 14 bases between. This CDR3 comprises 15 residues. The germline V gene encodes CDR1 SGHRS and CDR2 YFSETQ. Profiled with immunoSEQ multiplex PCR; TCRdb holds only in-frame clones, not every one. The sample carries around 440,000 clones, more than 70% recorded once. This TCR derives from a woman aged 40 to 55 in good health. Some clones in this sample may be carry-over from other donors' samples. This chain connects TRBV5-1 to TRBJ2-3; TRBD1 is a possible D gene (7 bases). The sequenced sample was PBMCs. DNA for the CDR3: TGCGCCAGCAGCCGTGCGGGACAGCTCACAGATACGCAGTATTTT. It specifies CASSRAGQLTDTQYF. The variable domain in full, completed from reference TRBV5-1 and TRBJ2-3, reads KAGVTQTPRYLIKTRGQQVTLSCSPISGHRSVSWYQQTPGQGLQFLFEYFSETQRNKGNFPGRFSGRQFSNSRSEMNVSTLELGDSALYLCASSRAGQLTDTQYFGPGTRLTVL.